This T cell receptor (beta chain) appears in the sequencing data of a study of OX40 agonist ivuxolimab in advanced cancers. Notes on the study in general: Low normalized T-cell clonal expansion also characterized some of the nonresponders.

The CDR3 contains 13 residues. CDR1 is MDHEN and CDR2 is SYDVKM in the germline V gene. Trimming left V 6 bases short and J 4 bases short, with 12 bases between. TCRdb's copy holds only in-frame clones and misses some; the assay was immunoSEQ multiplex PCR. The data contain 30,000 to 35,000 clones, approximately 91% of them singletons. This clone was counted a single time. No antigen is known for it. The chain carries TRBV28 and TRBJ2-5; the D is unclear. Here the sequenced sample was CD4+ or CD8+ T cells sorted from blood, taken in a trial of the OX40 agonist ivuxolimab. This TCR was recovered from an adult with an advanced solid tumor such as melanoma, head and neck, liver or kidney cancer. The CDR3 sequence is CASSRMYAETQYF. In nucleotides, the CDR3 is TGTGCCAGCAGCCGCATGTACGCAGAGACCCAGTACTTC.